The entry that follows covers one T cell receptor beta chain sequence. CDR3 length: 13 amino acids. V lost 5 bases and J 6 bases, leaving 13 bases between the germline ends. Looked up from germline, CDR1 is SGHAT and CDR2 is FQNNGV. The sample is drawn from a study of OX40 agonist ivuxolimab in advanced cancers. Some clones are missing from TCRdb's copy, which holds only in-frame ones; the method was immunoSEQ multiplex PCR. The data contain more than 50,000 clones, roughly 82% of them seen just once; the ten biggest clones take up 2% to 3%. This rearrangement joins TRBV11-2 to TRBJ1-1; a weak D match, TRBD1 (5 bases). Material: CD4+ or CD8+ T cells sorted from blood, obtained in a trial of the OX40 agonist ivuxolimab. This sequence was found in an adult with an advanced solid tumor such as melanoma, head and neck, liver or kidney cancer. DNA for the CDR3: TGTGCCAGCAGCCCCGGGGGGTCGGCTGAAGCTTTCTTT. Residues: CASSPGGSAEAFF.